The clone carrying this T cell receptor beta chain appeared once. This sample was included in a study of blood T cell repertoires in COVID-19. Background on the study: Two negative PCRs, clearance, or symptom resolution characterized the recovered Cohort 3 donors. T cells, B-cell-depleted T cells, or PBMCs provided the cDNA or gDNA that served as material.

The CDR3 totals 14 residues. Germline CDR1 and CDR2: SNHLY and FYNNEI. J was trimmed by 5 bases and V by 6 bases; bases with no gene match: 5. This table comes from immunoSEQ multiplex PCR, and its TCRdb copy is limited to in-frame clones, with some not included. The sample yields some 180,000 clones, around 79% seen once. This rearrangement joins TRBV2 to TRBJ1-5; 9 positions agree with TRBD1. Material for sequencing was PBMCs or T cells enriched from blood (not recorded which). The TCR sequence derives from a woman in her 70s in a cohort exposed to, infected with or recovered from COVID-19 (not recorded which). The CDR3 region has the DNA TGTGCCAGCAGGGACAGGGGAAGCGATCAGCCCCAGCATTTT. Residues: CASRDRGSDQPQHF.